What follows is one TCR beta chain and its context. Its target is not known. TCRdb passed the 5' RACE reads through MiXCR, listing each CDR3 protein once. The sample shows roughly 440,000 distinct CDR3 sequences, under 20% of them seen only once. The data were taken from a study of CD8 T cells in ankylosing spondylitis. Notes on the study in general: Typical of ankylosing spondylitis blood, it appeared, was a TCR beta motif of roughly eight highly homologous variants.

The CDR3 loop spans 13 amino acids. Trimming removed 11 bases at V and 4 bases at J, with 16 bases between. Germline lookup yields CDR1 ENHRY and CDR2 SYGVKD. This receptor was obtained from a male donor with ankylosing spondylitis. This rearrangement joins TRBV10-3 to TRBJ2-3; D gene ambiguous. Sequencing was performed on blood, either unsorted or a sorted T cell fraction (not recorded which). CDR3 sequence reads: CAHPTESPDTQYF. In DNA form, the CDR3 reads TGTGCCCACCCAACAGAATCCCCAGATACGCAGTATTTT.